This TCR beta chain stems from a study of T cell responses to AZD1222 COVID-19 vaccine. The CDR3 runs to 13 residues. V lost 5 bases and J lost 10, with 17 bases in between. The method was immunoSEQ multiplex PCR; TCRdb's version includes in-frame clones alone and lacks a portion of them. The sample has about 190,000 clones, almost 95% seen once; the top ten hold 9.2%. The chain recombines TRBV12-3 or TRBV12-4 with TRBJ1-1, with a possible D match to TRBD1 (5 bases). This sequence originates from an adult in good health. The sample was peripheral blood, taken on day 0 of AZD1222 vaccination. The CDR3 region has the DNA TGTGCCAGCAGTCCCTGGGACCTCCAAGGAGCTTTCTTT. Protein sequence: CASSPWDLQGAFF.